This T cell receptor beta chain was observed in a study of radiation and T cells in renal cell carcinoma. Described time point: blood 4 weeks post-SBRT, at nephrectomy. Treatment given: 15 Gy SBRT to primary tumor, nephrectomy 4 weeks later. Assay used: immunoSEQ multiplex PCR; TCRdb lists only in-frame clones, some missing. This sample has around 100,000 clones; roughly 82% occur once, and the top ten carry approximately 7.3%. Germline loops: CDR1 SGHDT, CDR2 YYEEEE. The CDR3 is 11 residues long. V was cut by 6 bases and J by 2 bases, with 5 bases left in between. This clone was detected a few times. This rearrangement joins TRBV5-6 to TRBJ1-1; D is ambiguous. This receptor was identified in a man aged 55-75 years with renal cell carcinoma. The sample was blood, taken from a patient whose treatment included radiotherapy and nephrectomy. The CDR3 loop is CASTYNTEAFF. The CDR3, as DNA: TGTGCCAGCACATACAACACTGAAGCTTTCTTT. Drawing the rest from reference TRBV5-6 and TRBJ1-1, the complete variable domain is DAGVTQSPTHLIKTRGQQVTLRCSPKSGHDTVSWYQQALGQGPQFIFQYYEEEERQRGNFPDRFSGHQFPNYSSELNVNALLLGDSALYLCASTYNTEAFFGQGTRLTVV.